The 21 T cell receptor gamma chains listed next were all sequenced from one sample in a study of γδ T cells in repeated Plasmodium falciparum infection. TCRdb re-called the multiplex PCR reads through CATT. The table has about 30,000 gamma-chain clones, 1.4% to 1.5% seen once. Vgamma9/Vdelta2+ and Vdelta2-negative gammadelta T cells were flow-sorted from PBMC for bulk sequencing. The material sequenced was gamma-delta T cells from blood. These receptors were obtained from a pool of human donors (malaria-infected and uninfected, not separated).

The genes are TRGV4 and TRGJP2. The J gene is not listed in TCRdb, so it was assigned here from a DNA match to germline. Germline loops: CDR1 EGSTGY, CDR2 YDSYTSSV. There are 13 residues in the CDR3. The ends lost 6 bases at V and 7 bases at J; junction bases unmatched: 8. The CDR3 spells CATWMVADWIKTF. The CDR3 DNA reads TGTGCCACCTGGATGGTTGCTGATTGGATCAAGACGTTT.

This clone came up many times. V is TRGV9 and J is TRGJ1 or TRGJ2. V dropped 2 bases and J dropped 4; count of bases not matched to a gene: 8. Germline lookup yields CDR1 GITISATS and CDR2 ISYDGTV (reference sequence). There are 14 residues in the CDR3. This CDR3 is CALWEECSYYKKLF. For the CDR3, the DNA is TGTGCCTTGTGGGAGGAATGCTCCTATTATAAGAAACTCTTT.

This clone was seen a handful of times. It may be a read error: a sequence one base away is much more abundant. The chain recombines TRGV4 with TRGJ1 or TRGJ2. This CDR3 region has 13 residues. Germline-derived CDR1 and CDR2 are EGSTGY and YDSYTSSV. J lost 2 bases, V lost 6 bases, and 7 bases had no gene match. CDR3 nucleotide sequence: TGTGCCACCTGGAAAGTGTATTATTATAAGAAACTCTTT. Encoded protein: CATWKVYYYKKLF.

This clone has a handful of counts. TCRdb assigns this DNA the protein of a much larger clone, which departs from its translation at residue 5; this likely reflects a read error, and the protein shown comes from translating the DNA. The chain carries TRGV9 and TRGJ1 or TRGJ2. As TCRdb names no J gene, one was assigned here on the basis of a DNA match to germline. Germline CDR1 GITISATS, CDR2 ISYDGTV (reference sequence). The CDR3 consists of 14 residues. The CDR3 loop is CALWVVWDYYKKLF. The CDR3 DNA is TGTGCCTTGTGGGTGGTGTGGGATTATTATAAGAAACTCTTT.

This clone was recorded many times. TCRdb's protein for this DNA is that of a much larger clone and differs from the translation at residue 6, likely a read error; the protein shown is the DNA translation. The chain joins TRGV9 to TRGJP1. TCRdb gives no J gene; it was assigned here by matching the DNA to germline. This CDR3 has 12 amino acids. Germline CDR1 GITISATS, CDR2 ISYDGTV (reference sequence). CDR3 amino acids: CAFYTAGWFKIF. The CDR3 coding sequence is TGTGCCTTCTATACCGCTGGTTGGTTCAAGATATTT.

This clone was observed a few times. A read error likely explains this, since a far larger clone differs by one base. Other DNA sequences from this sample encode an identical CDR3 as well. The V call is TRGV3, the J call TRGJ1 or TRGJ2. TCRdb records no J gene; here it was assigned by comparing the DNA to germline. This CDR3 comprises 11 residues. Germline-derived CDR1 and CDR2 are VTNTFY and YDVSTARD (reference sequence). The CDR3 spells CATWDRPRKLF. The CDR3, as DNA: TGTGCTACCTGGGACAGGCCAAGGAAACTCTTT.

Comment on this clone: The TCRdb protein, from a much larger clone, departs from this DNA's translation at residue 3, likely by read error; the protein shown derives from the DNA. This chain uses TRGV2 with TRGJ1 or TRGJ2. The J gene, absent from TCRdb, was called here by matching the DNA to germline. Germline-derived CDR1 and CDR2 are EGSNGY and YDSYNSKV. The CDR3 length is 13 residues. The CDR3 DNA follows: TGTGCCATCTGGGACGGATTTTATTATAAGAAACTCTTT. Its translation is CAIWDGFYYKKLF.

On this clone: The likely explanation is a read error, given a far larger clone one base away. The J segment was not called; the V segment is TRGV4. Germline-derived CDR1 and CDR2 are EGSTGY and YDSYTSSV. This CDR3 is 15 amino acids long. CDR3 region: CATWDGRPDRYKKLF. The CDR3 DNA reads TGTGCCACCTGGGATGGAAGACCCGACCGCTATAAGAAACTCTTC.

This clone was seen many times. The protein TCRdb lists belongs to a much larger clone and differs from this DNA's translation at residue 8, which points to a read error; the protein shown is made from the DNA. The CDR3 here is CALWEASPPYYKKLF. In nucleotides, the CDR3 is TGTGCCTTGTGGGAGGCAAGCCCCCCTTATTATAAGAAACTCTTT. The genes are TRGV9 and TRGJ1 or TRGJ2. Germline V CDR1 and CDR2: GITISATS, ISYDGTV (reference sequence). The V segment lost 2 bases and the J segment 3 bases; nucleotides outside the gene matches: 10. This CDR3 spans 15 amino acids.

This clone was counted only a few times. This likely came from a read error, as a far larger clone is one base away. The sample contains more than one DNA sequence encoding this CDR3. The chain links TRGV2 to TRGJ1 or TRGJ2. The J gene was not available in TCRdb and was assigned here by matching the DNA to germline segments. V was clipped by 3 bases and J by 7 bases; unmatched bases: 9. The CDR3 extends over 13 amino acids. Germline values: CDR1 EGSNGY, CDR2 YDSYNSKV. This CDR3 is CATWDPPGYKKLF. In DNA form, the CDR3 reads TGTGCCACCTGGGACCCTCCGGGATATAAGAAACTCTTT.

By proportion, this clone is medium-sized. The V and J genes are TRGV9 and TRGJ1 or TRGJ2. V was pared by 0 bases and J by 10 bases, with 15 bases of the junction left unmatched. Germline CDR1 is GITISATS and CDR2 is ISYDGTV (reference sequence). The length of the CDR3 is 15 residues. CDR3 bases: TGTGCCTTGTGGGAGGTGGGACCGCTACGCAGAAAGAAACTCTTT. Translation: CALWEVGPLRRKKLF.

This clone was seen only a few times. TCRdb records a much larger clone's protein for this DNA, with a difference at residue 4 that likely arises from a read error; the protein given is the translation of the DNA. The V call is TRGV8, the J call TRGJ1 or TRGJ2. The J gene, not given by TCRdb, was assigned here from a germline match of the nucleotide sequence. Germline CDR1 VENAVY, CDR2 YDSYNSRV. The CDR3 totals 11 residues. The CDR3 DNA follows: TGTGCCACCCGGGATACAAATAAGAAACTCTTT. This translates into CATRDTNKKLF.

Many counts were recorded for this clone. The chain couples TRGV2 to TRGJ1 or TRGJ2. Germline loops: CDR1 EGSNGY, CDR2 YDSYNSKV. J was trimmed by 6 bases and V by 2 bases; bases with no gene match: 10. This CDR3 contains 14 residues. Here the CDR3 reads CATWDESRTYKKLF. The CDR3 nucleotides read TGTGCCACCTGGGACGAATCTCGGACTTATAAGAAACTCTTT.

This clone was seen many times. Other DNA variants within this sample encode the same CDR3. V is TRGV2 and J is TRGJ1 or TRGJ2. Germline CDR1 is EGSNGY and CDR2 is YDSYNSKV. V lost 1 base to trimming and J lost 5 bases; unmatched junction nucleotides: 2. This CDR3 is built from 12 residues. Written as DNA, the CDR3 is TGTGCCACCTGGGACGGTAATTATAAGAAACTCTTT. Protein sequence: CATWDGNYKKLF.

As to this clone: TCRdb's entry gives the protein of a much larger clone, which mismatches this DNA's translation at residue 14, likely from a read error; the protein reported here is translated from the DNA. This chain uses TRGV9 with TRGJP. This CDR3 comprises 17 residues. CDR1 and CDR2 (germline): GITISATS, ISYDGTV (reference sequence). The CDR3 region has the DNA TGTGCCTTGTGGGAGGTGGGACCGGAGTTGGGCAAAAAAACCAAGGTATTT. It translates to CALWEVGPELGKKTKVF.

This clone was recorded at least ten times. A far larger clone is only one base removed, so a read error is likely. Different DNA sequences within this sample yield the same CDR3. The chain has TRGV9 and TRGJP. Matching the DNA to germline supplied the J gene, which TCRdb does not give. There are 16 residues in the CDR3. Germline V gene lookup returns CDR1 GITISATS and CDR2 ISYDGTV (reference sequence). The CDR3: CALWEPAELGKKIKVF. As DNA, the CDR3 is TGTGCCTTGTGGGAGCCAGCCGAGTTGGGCAAAAAGATCAAGGTATTT.

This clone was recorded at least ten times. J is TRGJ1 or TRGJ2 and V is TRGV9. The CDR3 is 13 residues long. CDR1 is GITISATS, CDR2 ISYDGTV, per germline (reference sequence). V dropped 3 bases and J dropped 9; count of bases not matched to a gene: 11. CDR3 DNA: TGTGCCTTGTGGGAGTCCTCGGGACCTAAGAAACTCTTT. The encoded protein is CALWESSGPKKLF.

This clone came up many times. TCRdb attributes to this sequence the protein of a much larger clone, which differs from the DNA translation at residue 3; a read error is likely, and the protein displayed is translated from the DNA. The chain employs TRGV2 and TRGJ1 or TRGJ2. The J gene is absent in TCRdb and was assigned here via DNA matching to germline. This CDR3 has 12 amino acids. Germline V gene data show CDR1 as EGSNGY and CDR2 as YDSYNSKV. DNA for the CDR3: TGTGCCATCTGGGACGGGGATAGTGCGAAACTCTTT. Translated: CAIWDGDSAKLF.

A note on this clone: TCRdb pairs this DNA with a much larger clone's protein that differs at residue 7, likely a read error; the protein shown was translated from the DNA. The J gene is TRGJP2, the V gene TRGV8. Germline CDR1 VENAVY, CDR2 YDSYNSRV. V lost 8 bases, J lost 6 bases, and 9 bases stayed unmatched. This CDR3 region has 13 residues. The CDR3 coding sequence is TGTGCCACCTTTCGATTAGGTGATTGGATCAAGACGTTT. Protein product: CATFRLGDWIKTF.

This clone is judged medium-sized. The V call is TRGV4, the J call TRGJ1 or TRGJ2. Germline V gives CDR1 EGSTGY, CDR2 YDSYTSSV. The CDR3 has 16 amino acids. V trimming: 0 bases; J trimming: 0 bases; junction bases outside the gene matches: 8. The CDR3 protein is CATWDGRTRNYYKKLF. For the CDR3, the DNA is TGTGCCACCTGGGATGGGCGAACTAGGAATTATTATAAGAAACTCTTT.

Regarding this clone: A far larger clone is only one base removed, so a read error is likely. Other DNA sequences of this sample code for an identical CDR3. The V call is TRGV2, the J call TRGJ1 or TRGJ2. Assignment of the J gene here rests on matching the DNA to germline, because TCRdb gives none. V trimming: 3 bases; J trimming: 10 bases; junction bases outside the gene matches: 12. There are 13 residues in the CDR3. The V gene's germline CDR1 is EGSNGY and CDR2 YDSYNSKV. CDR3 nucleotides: TGTGCCACCTGGGACAGGGCGCGATACAAGAAACTCTTT. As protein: CATWDRARYKKLF.